The 32 T cell receptor beta chains presented below share a single source sample, sequenced in a study of T cell changes during pregnancy in multiple sclerosis. Libraries were prepared by immunoSEQ multiplex PCR; TCRdb keeps only in-frame clonotypes and omits some of them. The table includes approximately 84,000 clones, approximately 95% detected once. The sample here was peripheral blood, taken in the second trimester of pregnancy. These receptors came from a female donor in good health, enrolled as a control in a pregnancy study.

The J gene is TRBJ2-1, the V gene TRBV7-9, with a possible D match to TRBD2 (5 bases). Germline loops: CDR1 SEHNR, CDR2 FQNEAQ (reference sequence). Trimming took 5 bases from V and 8 from J, leaving 16 bases between them. The CDR3 sequence is 14 residues long. In DNA form, the CDR3 reads TGTGCCAGCAGCATCTCCGGGCAGGAGGATGAGCAGTTCTTC. Translating it yields CASSISGQEDEQFF.

The chain uses TRBV13 and TRBJ2-3, with 12 bases lining up with TRBD2. Germline trimming cut 3 bases from V and 2 bases from J; bases unmatched to any gene: 6. The CDR3 spans 17 residues. The germline V gene has CDR1 PRHDT and CDR2 FYEKMQ (reference sequence). This chain's CDR3 is CASSLSGTSGFTDTQYF. In DNA, the CDR3 is TGTGCCAGCAGCTTGTCCGGGACTAGCGGGTTCACAGATACGCAGTATTTT.

J is TRBJ2-6 and V is TRBV19, with TRBD1 identical over 8 bases. This CDR3 spans 18 amino acids. Germline CDR1 reads LNHDA; CDR2 reads SQIVND (reference sequence). V lost 6 bases to trimming and J lost 1 base; unmatched junction nucleotides: 11. CDR3 protein: CASRDDRGSPSGANVLTF. As DNA, the CDR3 is TGTGCCAGTAGGGACGACAGGGGAAGCCCATCTGGGGCCAACGTCCTGACTTTC.

The sample holds a few counts of this clone. The gene calls are TRBV6-5 and TRBJ1-5; possible D gene TRBD1, 6 bases. Germline CDR1 is MNHEY and CDR2 is SVGAGI. CDR3 length equals 14 residues. V gave up 5 bases and J gave up 9 bases, with 17 bases separating them. The DNA for the CDR3 is TGTGCCAGCAGTCTAGACGGCCTGGGGGCGCCCCAGCATTTT. It specifies CASSLDGLGAPQHF.

This chain uses TRBV6-5 with TRBJ2-2; a possible D gene is TRBD1 (5 bases). The germline CDR1 and CDR2 sequences are MNHEY and SVGAGI. Between the trimmed V and J ends, which lost 5 bases and 6 bases, there was a span of 7 bases. The CDR3 covers 12 residues. CDR3 amino acids: CASSLGAGELFF. The CDR3 nucleotides are TGTGCCAGCAGTCTAGGGGCCGGGGAGCTGTTTTTT.

The gene calls are TRBV5-4 and TRBJ2-7; D perhaps matches TRBD1 (6 bases). V shed 0 bases and J shed 0 bases, with 10 bases lying between them. The germline V gene has CDR1 SGHNT and CDR2 YYREEE (reference sequence). The CDR3 contains 15 residues. The CDR3 spells CASSLGGTSSYEQYF. For the CDR3, the DNA is TGTGCCAGCAGCTTGGGTGGGACATCCTCCTACGAGCAGTACTTC.

J is TRBJ2-1 and V is TRBV27; 9 nucleotides line up with TRBD1. The CDR3 is 14 amino acids. Looked up from germline, CDR1 is MNHEY and CDR2 is SMNVEV (reference sequence). V was clipped by 3 bases and J by 9 bases; unmatched bases: 6. CDR3 DNA sequence: TGTGCCAGCAGTTTCGGGACAGGGTCGAGTGAGCAGTTCTTC. Its translation is CASSFGTGSSEQFF.

The V call is TRBV7-2, the J call TRBJ2-7; tentatively, D is TRBD2 (5 bases). V was cut by 4 bases and J by 2 bases, with 15 bases left in between. CDR1 is SGHTA and CDR2 is FQGNSA in the germline V gene. This CDR3 contains 15 residues. In nucleotides, the CDR3 is TGTGCCAGCAGCTCACGACGAGGAGGACCCTACGAGCAGTACTTC. Residues: CASSSRRGGPYEQYF.

The V call is TRBV11-3, the J call TRBJ2-3; 9 bases fit TRBD2. Germline V gene data show CDR1 as SGHNT and CDR2 as YENEEA. The CDR3 has 16 amino acids. V gave up 1 base and J gave up 7 bases; unmatched junction bases: 9. CDR3 in DNA: TGTGCCAGCAGCTTAGCGGGTAGCGGGAGTTCAAATACGCAGTATTTT. Translation gives CASSLAGSGSSNTQYF.

In this sample, this clone turned up once. The V call is TRBV29-1, the J call TRBJ2-3; tentatively, D is TRBD1 (5 bases). The CDR3 has 12 amino acids. V was pared by 7 bases and J by 4 bases, with 12 bases between. Germline CDR1 and CDR2: SQVTM and ANQGSEA. The chain's CDR3 is CSAPVRADTQYF. DNA for the CDR3: TGCAGCGCACCCGTCAGGGCAGATACGCAGTATTTT.

Regarding this clone: The junction departs from the called germline gene at one end, perhaps through a read error. This chain connects TRBV29-1 to TRBJ2-2; D ambiguous. Per germline, CDR1 SQVTM and CDR2 ANQGSEA. This CDR3 is 13 amino acids long. The CDR3 region has the DNA TGCAGCGTTGTGGCCGAGAACAGCGGGGAGCTGTTTTTT. It is translated as CSVVAENSGELFF.

The chain carries TRBV6-6 and TRBJ2-5, with 12 bases identical to TRBD2. The CDR3 sequence is 15 residues long. V was clipped by 7 bases and J by 5 bases; unmatched bases: 8. Germline V gene data show CDR1 as MNHNY and CDR2 as SVGAGI (reference sequence). CDR3 amino acids: CASTRLAGVAETQYF. CDR3 coding DNA: TGTGCCAGCACAAGACTAGCGGGAGTGGCGGAGACCCAGTACTTC.

V and J are TRBV21-1 and TRBJ2-3; no check of the table's D call, TRBD2, against the DNA was made. TRBV21-1 is tagged as a pseudogene. CDR3 length equals 17 residues. As DNA, the CDR3 is TGTGCCAGCAGCAGGTCCCTTTGGAGCCCCACATTCGATCCGCAGTATTTT. It specifies CASSRSLWSPTFDPQYF.

The rearrangement uses TRBV7-8 and TRBJ1-5; D unresolved. V was cut by 2 bases and J by 5 bases, with 7 bases left in between. Germline V gene sequence: CDR1 SGHVS, CDR2 FQNEAQ. The CDR3 contains 13 residues. This CDR3 reads CASSLTPDQPQHF. The CDR3 coding sequence is TGTGCCAGCAGCTTAACTCCCGATCAGCCCCAGCATTTT.

CDR3 in DNA: TGCAGCGTTGGCGTAATCGGGGGGCGAGAGACCCAGTACTTC. Translated, it gives CSVGVIGGRETQYF. The chain employs TRBV29-1 and TRBJ2-5; TRBD2 might be the D (7 bases). V gave up 4 bases and J gave up 4 bases, with 16 bases separating them. This CDR3 region has 14 residues. CDR1 and CDR2 (germline): SQVTM, ANQGSEA.

V and J are TRBV5-4 and TRBJ2-7; possibly TRBD1 for D (7 bases). V gave up 6 bases and J gave up 3 bases, with 19 bases separating them. The germline V gene encodes CDR1 SGHNT and CDR2 YYREEE (reference sequence). CDR3 length: 15 amino acids. The CDR3 DNA reads as TGTGCCAGCACCTCATCCCCAGGGGGGTTCTACGAGCAGTACTTC. This translates into CASTSSPGGFYEQYF.

V gene TRBV19 combines with J gene TRBJ2-7, with TRBD1 identical over 7 bases. Germline V gene sequence: CDR1 LNHDA, CDR2 SQIVND (reference sequence). V was clipped by 5 bases and J by 8 bases; unmatched bases: 12. This CDR3 spans 14 amino acids. CDR3 region: CASSVGGQEAQQYF. The CDR3 coding sequence is TGTGCCAGTAGTGTCGGCGGACAGGAGGCTCAGCAGTACTTC.

V is TRBV2 and J is TRBJ1-5; possibly TRBD1 for D (6 bases). This CDR3 has 14 residues. V gave up 5 bases and J gave up 7 bases, with 15 bases separating them. The germline CDR1 and CDR2 sequences are SNHLY and FYNNEI. Here the CDR3 reads CASSFTGRKQPQHF. CDR3 sequence (DNA): TGTGCCAGCAGTTTCACAGGGAGAAAGCAGCCCCAGCATTTT.

This clone was found once. This sequence joins TRBV5-6 and TRBJ2-7; D might be TRBD2 (5 bases). The germline V gene encodes CDR1 SGHDT and CDR2 YYEEEE. V lost 3 bases to trimming and J lost 7 bases, with 8 bases between them. The CDR3 is made up of 11 amino acids. This CDR3 is CASSSSGEQYF. The CDR3 nucleotides are TGTGCCAGCAGCTCGTCGGGGGAGCAGTACTTC.

The CDR3 DNA sequence: TGTGCCAGCAGCTTGCAGCCGGGGTCGAATGAAAAACTGTTTTTT. The encoded protein is CASSLQPGSNEKLFF. The chain uses TRBV5-4 and TRBJ1-4; D uncertain. The CDR3 spans 15 residues. Germline CDR1 reads SGHNT; CDR2 reads YYREEE (reference sequence). V shed 1 base and J shed 5 bases, with 12 bases lying between them.

The chain employs TRBV6-6 and TRBJ2-7, with a weak D call TRBD1 (7 bases). The germline CDR1 and CDR2 sequences are MNHNY and SVGAGI (reference sequence). V was clipped by 2 bases and J by 4 bases, with 15 bases between them. CDR3 length: 15 residues. The CDR3 sequence: CASSYGGGGLYEQYF. The DNA for the CDR3 is TGTGCCAGCAGTTACGGTGGAGGGGGCCTGTACGAGCAGTACTTC.

This clone was counted a single time. The rearrangement links TRBV18 to TRBJ2-6, with 8 bases that match TRBD1. The CDR3 is 18 amino acids. The V gene end was trimmed by 3 bases and the J gene end by 1 base; junction bases not matched to a gene: 8. Germline values: CDR1 KGHSH, CDR2 LQKENI. The CDR3 coding sequence is TGTGCCAGCTCACCCCAGACAGGGGCCTTATCTGGGGCCAACGTCCTGACTTTC. As protein: CASSPQTGALSGANVLTF.

The chain recombines TRBV5-1 with TRBJ1-5, with TRBD1 matching over 7 bases. The CDR3 length is 16 residues. Germline-derived CDR1 and CDR2 are SGHRS and YFSETQ. V shed 0 bases and J 6 bases; nucleotides not matched to a gene: 9. The CDR3 coding sequence is TGCGCCAGCAGCTTGGACGCAGGGGGATCAGGTCAGCCCCAGCATTTT. Protein: CASSLDAGGSGQPQHF.

This chain uses TRBV28 with TRBJ2-7; TRBD1 aligns across 10 bases. Germline V gene sequence: CDR1 MDHEN, CDR2 SYDVKM. This CDR3 comprises 15 residues. Losses at the gene ends were 2 bases for V and 6 bases for J; bases not matched to a gene: 7. The CDR3 coding sequence is TGTGCCAGCAGTTTACATGGGACAGGGGAGTTCGAGCAGTACTTC. Amino acid sequence: CASSLHGTGEFEQYF.

For the CDR3, the DNA is TGTGCCAGCAGCCACGAGGGGAACACCGGGGAGCTGTTTTTT. The encoded protein is CASSHEGNTGELFF. The V gene is TRBV6-5, the J gene TRBJ2-2, with a weak D call TRBD2 (5 bases). The CDR3 sequence is 14 residues long. Between the trimmed V and J ends, which lost 6 bases and 1 base, there was a span of 9 bases. Germline V gene lookup returns CDR1 MNHEY and CDR2 SVGAGI.

This clone was counted a single time. The rearrangement uses TRBV5-6 and TRBJ1-5; a weak D match, TRBD1 (6 bases). Per the germline V gene, CDR1 is SGHDT and CDR2 is YYEEEE. Deletions cut 4 bases from V and 0 bases from J, with 11 bases between. The CDR3 contains 15 residues. The CDR3: CASSRGQNSNQPQHF. DNA of the CDR3: TGTGCCAGCAGCCGTGGACAGAATAGCAATCAGCCCCAGCATTTT.

The chain joins TRBV6-5 to TRBJ2-2, with 9 bases matching TRBD1. V trimming: 6 bases; J trimming: 7 bases; junction bases outside the gene matches: 9. Germline lookup yields CDR1 MNHEY and CDR2 SVGAGI. The CDR3 sequence is 15 residues long. The CDR3 region has the DNA TGTGCCAGCAGAACCTCCGGGACAGGGATCGGGGAGCTGTTTTTT. It codes for CASRTSGTGIGELFF.

The chain employs TRBV5-1 and TRBJ2-2, with D unclear. Germline V gene sequence: CDR1 SGHRS, CDR2 YFSETQ. Deletions cut 4 bases from V and 0 bases from J, with 13 bases between. There are 16 residues in the CDR3. This CDR3 reads CASSPRTSPNTGELFF. The DNA of the CDR3 is TGCGCCAGCAGCCCCCGCACTTCCCCGAACACCGGGGAGCTGTTTTTT.

The chain combines TRBV28 with TRBJ2-7; weak D call: TRBD1 (6 bases). CDR1 and CDR2 from the germline V gene are MDHEN and SYDVKM. V lost 6 bases and J lost 2, with 17 bases in between. The length of the CDR3 is 15 residues. The chain's CDR3 is CASSSGQPGAYEQYF. The CDR3 DNA is TGTGCCAGCAGCTCAGGACAGCCTGGCGCCTACGAGCAGTACTTC.

Concerning this clone: The junction shows a germline mismatch at one end, possibly a read error. The V call is TRBV10-3, the J call TRBJ1-1; no clear D gene. This CDR3 region has 15 residues. Germline CDR1 is ENHRY and CDR2 is SYGVKD. The CDR3 loop reads CVIRPLVPMNTEAFF. CDR3 bases: TGTGTCATCAGACCCTTAGTACCCATGAACACTGAAGCTTTCTTT.

This chain joins TRBV27 and TRBJ1-5; D is unclear. The CDR3 consists of 12 residues. Germline values: CDR1 MNHEY, CDR2 SMNVEV (reference sequence). This CDR3 reads CSPGIGNQPQHF. DNA of the CDR3: TGTTCCCCGGGGATAGGCAATCAGCCCCAGCATTTT.

The chain uses TRBV19 and TRBJ2-7; perhaps TRBD2 as D (5 bases). Trimming took 8 bases from V and 7 from J, leaving 36 bases between them. CDR1 is LNHDA, CDR2 SQIVND, per germline (reference sequence). The length of the CDR3 is 19 residues. CDR3 DNA: TGTGCCAGTGTAGAAGAAAAGCGGCTTTCCTCTACCGGAGTGGGGGAGCAGTACTTC. Protein: CASVEEKRLSSTGVGEQYF.